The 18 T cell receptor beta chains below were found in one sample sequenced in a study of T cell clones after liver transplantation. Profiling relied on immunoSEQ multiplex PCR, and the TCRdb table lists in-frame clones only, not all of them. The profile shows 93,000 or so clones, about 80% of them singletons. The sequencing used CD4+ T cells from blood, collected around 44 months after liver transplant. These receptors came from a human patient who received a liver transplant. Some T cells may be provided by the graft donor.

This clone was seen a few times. The CDR3 reads CASSAWTGNQPQHF. Here the CDR3 DNA reads TGTGCCAGCAGCGCATGGACAGGCAATCAGCCCCAGCATTTT. V usage is TRBV2 and J usage is TRBJ1-5, with D possibly being TRBD1 (6 bases). This CDR3 has 14 amino acids. Germline CDR1 SNHLY, CDR2 FYNNEI. Trimming cost V 6 bases and J 2 bases, with 11 bases left between them.

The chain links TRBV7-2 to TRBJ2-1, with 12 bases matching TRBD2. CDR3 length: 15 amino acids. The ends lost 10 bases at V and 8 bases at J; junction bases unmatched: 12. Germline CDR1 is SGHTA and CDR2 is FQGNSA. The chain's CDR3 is CATRAASGGAYEQFF. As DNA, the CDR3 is TGTGCCACCCGGGCGGCTAGCGGGGGGGCATATGAGCAGTTCTTC.

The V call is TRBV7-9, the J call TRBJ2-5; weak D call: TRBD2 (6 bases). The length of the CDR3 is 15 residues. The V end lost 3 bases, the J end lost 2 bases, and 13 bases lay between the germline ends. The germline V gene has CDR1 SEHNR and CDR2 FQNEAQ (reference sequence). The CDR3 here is CASSLGGIPQETQYF. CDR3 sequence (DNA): TGTGCCAGCAGCTTGGGGGGAATACCTCAAGAGACCCAGTACTTC.

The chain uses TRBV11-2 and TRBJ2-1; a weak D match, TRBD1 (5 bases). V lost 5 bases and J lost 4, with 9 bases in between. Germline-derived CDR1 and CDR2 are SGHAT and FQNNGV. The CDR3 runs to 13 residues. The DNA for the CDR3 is TGTGCCAGCAGCAATACAGGATACAATGAGCAGTTCTTC. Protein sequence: CASSNTGYNEQFF.

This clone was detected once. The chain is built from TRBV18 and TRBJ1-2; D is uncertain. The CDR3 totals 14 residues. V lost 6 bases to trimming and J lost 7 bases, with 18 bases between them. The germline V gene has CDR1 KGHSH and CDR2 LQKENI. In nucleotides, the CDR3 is TGTGCCAGCTCTCCTACTAACATTGTATTTGGCTACACCTTC. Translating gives CASSPTNIVFGYTF.

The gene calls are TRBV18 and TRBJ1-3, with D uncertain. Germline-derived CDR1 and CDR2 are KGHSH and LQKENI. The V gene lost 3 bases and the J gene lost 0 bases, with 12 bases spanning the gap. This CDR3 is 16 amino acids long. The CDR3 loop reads CASSPRAHDSGNTIYF. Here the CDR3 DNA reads TGTGCCAGCTCACCGCGGGCCCACGACTCTGGAAACACCATATATTTT.

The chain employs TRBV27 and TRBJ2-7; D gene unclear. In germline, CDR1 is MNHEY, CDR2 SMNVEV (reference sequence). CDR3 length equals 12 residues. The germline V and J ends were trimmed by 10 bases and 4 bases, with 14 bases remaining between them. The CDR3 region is CATAHSKYEQYF. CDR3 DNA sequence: TGTGCCACCGCCCACTCGAAGTACGAGCAGTACTTC.

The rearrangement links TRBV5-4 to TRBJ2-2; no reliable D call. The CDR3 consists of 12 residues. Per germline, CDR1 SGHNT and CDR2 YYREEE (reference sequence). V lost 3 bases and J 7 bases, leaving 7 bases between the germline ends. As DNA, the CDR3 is TGTGCCAGCAGCTCCCCGAACGGGGAGCTGTTTTTT. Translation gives CASSSPNGELFF.

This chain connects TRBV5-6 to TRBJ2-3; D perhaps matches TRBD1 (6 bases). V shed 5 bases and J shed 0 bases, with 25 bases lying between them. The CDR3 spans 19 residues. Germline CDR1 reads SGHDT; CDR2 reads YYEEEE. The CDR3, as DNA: TGTGCCAGCAGTTTCGGAGACAGGCGCCATAATCCTAGCACAGATACGCAGTATTTT. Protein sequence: CASSFGDRRHNPSTDTQYF.

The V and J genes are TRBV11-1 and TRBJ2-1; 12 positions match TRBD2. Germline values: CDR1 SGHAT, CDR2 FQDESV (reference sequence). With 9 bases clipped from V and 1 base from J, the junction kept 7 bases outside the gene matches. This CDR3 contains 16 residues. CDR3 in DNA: TGTGCCAGTATGACTAGCGGGGGAGAATCCTACAATGAGCAGTTCTTC. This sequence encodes CASMTSGGESYNEQFF.

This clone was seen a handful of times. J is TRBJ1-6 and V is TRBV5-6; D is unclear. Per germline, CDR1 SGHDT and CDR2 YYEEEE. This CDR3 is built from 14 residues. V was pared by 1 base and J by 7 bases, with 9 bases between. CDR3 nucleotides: TGTGCCAGCAGCTTGTCTCCATCAAATTCACCCCTCCACTTT. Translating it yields CASSLSPSNSPLHF.

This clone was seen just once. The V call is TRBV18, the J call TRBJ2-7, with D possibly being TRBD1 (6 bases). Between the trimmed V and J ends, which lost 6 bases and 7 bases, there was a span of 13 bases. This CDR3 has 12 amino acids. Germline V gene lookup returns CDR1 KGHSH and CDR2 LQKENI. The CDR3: CASSPTGSEQYF. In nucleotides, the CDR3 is TGTGCCAGCTCCCCGACAGGCTCTGAGCAGTACTTC.

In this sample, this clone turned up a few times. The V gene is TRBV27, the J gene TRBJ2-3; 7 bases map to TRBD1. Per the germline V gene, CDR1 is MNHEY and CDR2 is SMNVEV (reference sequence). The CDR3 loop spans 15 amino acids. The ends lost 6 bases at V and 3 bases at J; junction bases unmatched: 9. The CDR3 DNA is TGTGCCAGCAGACTCAGGACAGGCCTAACAGATACGCAGTATTTT. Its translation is CASRLRTGLTDTQYF.

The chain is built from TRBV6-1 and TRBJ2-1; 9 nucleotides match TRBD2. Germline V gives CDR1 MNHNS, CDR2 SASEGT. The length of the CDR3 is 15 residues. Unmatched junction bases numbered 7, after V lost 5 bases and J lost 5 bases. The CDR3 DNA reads TGTGCCAGCAGTAGAAGCGGGAGGACGAACAATGAGCAGTTCTTC. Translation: CASSRSGRTNNEQFF.

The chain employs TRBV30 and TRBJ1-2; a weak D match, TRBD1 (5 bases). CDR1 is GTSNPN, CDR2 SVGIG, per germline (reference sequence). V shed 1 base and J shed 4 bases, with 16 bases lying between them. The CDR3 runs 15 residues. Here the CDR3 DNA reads TGTGCCTGGAGTGACCCCAGGAGGGGAAGCTATGGCTACACCTTC. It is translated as CAWSDPRRGSYGYTF.

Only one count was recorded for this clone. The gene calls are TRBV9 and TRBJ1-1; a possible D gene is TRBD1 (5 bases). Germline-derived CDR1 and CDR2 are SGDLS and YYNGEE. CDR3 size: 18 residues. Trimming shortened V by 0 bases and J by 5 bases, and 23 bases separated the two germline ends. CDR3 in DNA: TGTGCCAGCAGCGTAGCTGGGGCAGGTCACACACGGGGAACTGAAGCTTTCTTT. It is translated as CASSVAGAGHTRGTEAFF.

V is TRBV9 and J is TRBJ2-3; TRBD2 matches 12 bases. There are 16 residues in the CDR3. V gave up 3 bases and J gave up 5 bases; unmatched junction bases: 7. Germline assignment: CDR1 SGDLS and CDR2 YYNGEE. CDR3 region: CASSARTSGAGDTQYF. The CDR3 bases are TGTGCCAGCAGCGCCCGGACTAGCGGGGCGGGAGATACGCAGTATTTT.

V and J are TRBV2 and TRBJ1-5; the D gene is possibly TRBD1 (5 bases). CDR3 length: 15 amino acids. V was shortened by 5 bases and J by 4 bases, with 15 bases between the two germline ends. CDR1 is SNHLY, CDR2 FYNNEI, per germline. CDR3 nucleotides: TGTGCCAGCAGTCGAGGGGAGACTAGGAATCAGCCCCAGCATTTT. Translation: CASSRGETRNQPQHF.